This TCR beta chain was sequenced in a study of T cell changes during pregnancy in multiple sclerosis. The CDR3 is 16 amino acids. The repertoire was sequenced with immunoSEQ multiplex PCR; TCRdb's copy has only in-frame clones and lacks some. The profile shows over 90,000 clones, approximately 90% of them singletons. The receptor was isolated from a female donor with multiple sclerosis, enrolled in a pregnancy study. This chain joins TRBV21-1 and TRBJ2-2; TRBD1, the D gene given by the table, was not confirmed from the DNA. TRBV21-1 is a pseudogene segment. The source material was peripheral blood, sampled after pregnancy. The CDR3 loop is CASSRPGHTNTGELFF. DNA of the CDR3: TGTGCCAGCAGCAGACCGGGACACACGAACACCGGGGAGCTGTTTTTT.